The 27 T cell receptor beta chains presented below share a single source sample, sequenced in a study of shared clonotypes between healthy human individuals. Naive CD8 cells were CD45RO-negative, positively selected for CCR7, excluding terminally differentiated effector memory CD45RA+ cells. The data were produced by immunoSEQ multiplex PCR, yet TCRdb's version contains in-frame clones alone and is incomplete. The sample carries hundreds of thousands of clones, approximately 96% recorded once. Sequencing was done on a sample of naive CD8+ T cells sorted from blood. The receptors were sampled from a woman in her thirties in good health.

This chain uses TRBV5-6 with TRBJ2-7; D may correspond to TRBD1 or TRBD2 (5 bases each). The CDR3 loop spans 14 amino acids. Germline values: CDR1 SGHDT, CDR2 YYEEEE. Trimming took 0 bases from V and 2 from J, leaving 9 bases between them. CDR3 sequence (DNA): TGTGCCAGCAGCTTGGTAGGGACCACCTACGAGCAGTACTTC. Amino acid sequence: CASSLVGTTYEQYF.

The chain is built from TRBV18 and TRBJ2-1, with 7 bases fitting TRBD2. The germline gives CDR1 KGHSH, CDR2 LQKENI. This CDR3 comprises 16 residues. With 3 bases clipped from V and 3 bases from J, the junction kept 8 bases outside the gene matches. The CDR3 coding sequence is TGTGCCAGCTCACCGGCGGAGGGCGGGAGCTACAATGAGCAGTTCTTC. Translation: CASSPAEGGSYNEQFF.

V gene TRBV4-2 combines with J gene TRBJ2-1; unclear D gene. This CDR3 has 16 amino acids. CDR1 is LGHNA and CDR2 is YNFKEQ in the germline V gene. The V and J ends lost 0 bases and 2 bases respectively, with 11 bases between them. The CDR3 here is CASSQEEQSTYNEQFF. For the CDR3, the DNA is TGTGCCAGCAGCCAAGAAGAACAGTCCACCTACAATGAGCAGTTCTTC.

The chain is built from TRBV15 and TRBJ2-5, with 13 bases lining up with TRBD2. The germline gives CDR1 LNHNV, CDR2 YYDKDF (reference sequence). The CDR3 runs 15 residues. The junction had 2 bases not matched to a gene; V was cut back by 5 bases and J by 2 bases. The CDR3 region is CATSGGLAGQETQYF. The CDR3 DNA follows: TGTGCCACCAGCGGGGGACTAGCGGGACAAGAGACCCAGTACTTC. The complete variable domain, with remaining parts taken from reference TRBV15 and TRBJ2-5, reads DAMVIQNPRYQVTQFGKPVTLSCSQTLNHNVMYWYQQKSSQAPKLLFHYYDKDFNNEADTPDNFQSRRPNTSFCFLDIRSPGLGDTAMYLCATSGGLAGQETQYFGPGTRLLVL.

This clone occurred once. This chain joins TRBV19 and TRBJ1-6; D unresolved. This CDR3 is 13 amino acids long. Germline CDR1 and CDR2: LNHDA and SQIVND (reference sequence). Trimming cost V 10 bases and J 5 bases, with 12 bases left between them. CDR3 loop: CATAAGNNSPLHF. Here the CDR3 DNA reads TGTGCCACAGCGGCAGGAAATAATTCACCCCTCCACTTT.

The chain joins TRBV6-1 to TRBJ2-7; no reliable D call. With 2 bases removed from V and 6 bases from J, the gap between germline ends came to 11 bases. The CDR3 covers 13 residues. Germline V CDR1 and CDR2: MNHNS, SASEGT. The CDR3 nucleotides read TGTGCCAGCAGTGAATGGGCCGCCGGCGAGCAGTACTTC. Amino acids: CASSEWAAGEQYF.

This chain connects TRBV7-2 to TRBJ1-1; D not resolved. CDR3 size: 15 residues. Per the germline V gene, CDR1 is SGHTA and CDR2 is FQGNSA. Trimming removed 5 bases from V and 1 base from J, with 14 bases in between. The CDR3 spells CASSPTVRTNTEAFF. The CDR3 DNA sequence: TGTGCCAGCAGCCCCACAGTGAGGACGAACACTGAAGCTTTCTTT.

V and J are TRBV7-9 and TRBJ2-3; 10 positions agree with TRBD2. CDR3 length equals 14 residues. The ends lost 4 bases at V and 6 bases at J; junction bases unmatched: 4. Germline-derived CDR1 and CDR2 are SEHNR and FQNEAQ (reference sequence). The CDR3 coding sequence is TGTGCCAGCAGCTCAGGACTAGCGGCCGATACGCAGTATTTT. This translates into CASSSGLAADTQYF.

The CDR3, as DNA: TGTGCCAGCAGCTTACCGCTAACCTACGAGCAGTACTTC. It translates to CASSLPLTYEQYF. The chain employs TRBV7-2 and TRBJ2-7; D call uncertain. There are 13 residues in the CDR3. The V and J ends lost 2 bases and 2 bases respectively, with 7 bases between them. Germline loops: CDR1 SGHTA, CDR2 FQGNSA.

The CDR3 loop reads CASSPEAGKETQYF. For the CDR3, the DNA is TGTGCCAGCAGCCCAGAGGCAGGTAAAGAGACCCAGTACTTC. This chain connects TRBV11-2 to TRBJ2-5, with D unclear. This CDR3 is built from 14 residues. Looked up from germline, CDR1 is SGHAT and CDR2 is FQNNGV. Between the trimmed V and J ends, which lost 5 bases and 3 bases, there was a span of 13 bases.

The J gene is TRBJ1-1, the V gene TRBV6-1; the D is unclear. Germline V gene lookup returns CDR1 MNHNS and CDR2 SASEGT. The CDR3 length is 15 residues. V was trimmed by 4 bases and J by 0 bases, leaving 12 bases between them. CDR3 DNA: TGTGCCAGCAGTGCTGAGGGAATCCTGAACACTGAAGCTTTCTTT. This gives the protein CASSAEGILNTEAFF.

The rearrangement joins TRBV19 to TRBJ2-7, with D possibly matching TRBD1 (5 bases). The V gene lost 8 bases and the J gene lost 9 bases, with 20 bases spanning the gap. CDR3 size: 13 residues. Germline values: CDR1 LNHDA, CDR2 SQIVND (reference sequence). CDR3 loop: CASGPGNYNVQYF. The CDR3 DNA sequence: TGTGCCAGTGGCCCAGGGAACTATAATGTGCAGTACTTC.

The chain is built from TRBV11-2 and TRBJ2-5; 10 nucleotides line up with TRBD2. The V and J ends lost 5 bases and 3 bases, in that order; junction bases with no gene match: 6. Germline CDR1 and CDR2: SGHAT and FQNNGV. The CDR3 is made up of 15 amino acids. In DNA, the CDR3 is TGTGCCAGCAGCGGACGGACTAGCGGAAAAGAGACCCAGTACTTC. Translated: CASSGRTSGKETQYF. The full variable domain, its missing parts supplied by reference TRBV11-2 and TRBJ2-5, is EAGVAQSPRYKIIEKRQSVAFWCNPISGHATLYWYQQILGQGPKLLIQFQNNGVVDDSQLPKDRFSAERLKGVDSTLKIQPAKLEDSAVYLCASSGRTSGKETQYFGPGTRLLVL.

The chain combines TRBV6-6 with TRBJ2-1, with TRBD1 as a possible D gene (6 bases). Trimming stripped 6 bases from V and 2 bases from J, with 14 bases between. Germline lookup yields CDR1 MNHNY and CDR2 SVGAGI (reference sequence). The CDR3 extends over 15 amino acids. The CDR3 loop reads CASSPGTGTYNEQFF. Written as DNA, the CDR3 is TGTGCCAGCAGCCCCGGTACAGGGACCTACAATGAGCAGTTCTTC.

V gene TRBV13 combines with J gene TRBJ2-1, with D possibly being TRBD2 (6 bases). Germline values: CDR1 PRHDT, CDR2 FYEKMQ (reference sequence). The V end was cut by 7 bases, the J end by 4 bases, with 14 bases between. The CDR3 length is 14 residues. Written as DNA, the CDR3 is TGTGCCAGCAACCCCCCGGGACTTTACAATGAGCAGTTCTTC. This gives the protein CASNPPGLYNEQFF.

The chain couples TRBV19 to TRBJ1-5; D gene unclear. CDR1 and CDR2 from the germline V gene are LNHDA and SQIVND (reference sequence). With 3 bases removed from V and 0 bases from J, the gap between germline ends came to 9 bases. The CDR3 is 15 amino acids. The CDR3 DNA follows: TGTGCCAGTAGTATGCGGGCATATAGCAATCAGCCCCAGCATTTT. It is translated as CASSMRAYSNQPQHF.

The chain carries TRBV7-6 and TRBJ2-2, with unresolved D. The V end lost 3 bases, the J end lost 3 bases, and 8 bases lay between the germline ends. Germline-derived CDR1 and CDR2 are SGHVS and FNYEAQ. The CDR3 covers 14 residues. This CDR3 is CASSFPLDTGELFF. CDR3 nucleotide sequence: TGTGCCAGCAGCTTCCCCTTGGACACCGGGGAGCTGTTTTTT. Looking up the rest from reference TRBV7-6 and TRBJ2-2 gives the full variable domain: GAGVSQSPRYKVTKRGQDVALRCDPISGHVSLYWYRQALGQGPEFLTYFNYEAQQDKSGLPNDRFSAERPEGSISTLTIQRTEQRDSAMYRCASSFPLDTGELFFGEGSRLTVL.

The chain combines TRBV6-1 with TRBJ2-2; D is undetermined. V was shortened by 1 base and J by 4 bases, with 13 bases between the two germline ends. The germline V gene has CDR1 MNHNS and CDR2 SASEGT. The CDR3 contains 16 residues. The CDR3 reads CASSEVNREFTGELFF. The CDR3 DNA is TGTGCCAGCAGTGAAGTAAACAGAGAGTTCACCGGGGAGCTGTTTTTT.

The rearrangement uses TRBV25-1 and TRBJ1-1; no reliable D call. Trimming stripped 3 bases from V and 3 bases from J, with 5 bases between. The CDR3 spans 12 residues. Germline V gene sequence: CDR1 MGHDK, CDR2 SYGVNS. CDR3 in DNA: TGTGCCAGCAGTGACAGCTACACTGAAGCTTTCTTT. Residues: CASSDSYTEAFF.

This chain links TRBV27 with TRBJ2-7; TRBD2 agrees at 11 bases. The germline CDR1 and CDR2 sequences are MNHEY and SMNVEV (reference sequence). V was clipped by 3 bases and J by 3 bases; unmatched bases: 10. The CDR3 totals 17 residues. The CDR3 DNA reads TGTGCCAGCAGTTTTGCGCCCCAACTAGCGGGGGACTACGAGCAGTACTTC. Its translation is CASSFAPQLAGDYEQYF.

V gene TRBV28 combines with J gene TRBJ2-5; D is perhaps TRBD1 (6 bases). This CDR3 spans 17 amino acids. V was trimmed by 5 bases and J by 3 bases, leaving 22 bases between them. Per the germline V gene, CDR1 is MDHEN and CDR2 is SYDVKM. CDR3 DNA: TGTGCCAGCAGTATCGTTACAGACAGGAACCCGAAAGAGACCCAGTACTTC. This sequence encodes CASSIVTDRNPKETQYF.

The rearrangement joins TRBV27 to TRBJ2-1; 13 bases match TRBD2. Germline V lookup: CDR1 MNHEY, CDR2 SMNVEV (reference sequence). This CDR3 comprises 18 residues. Unmatched junction bases numbered 11, after V lost 2 bases and J lost 7 bases. CDR3 DNA sequence: TGTGCCAGCAGTTTACAACTAGCGGGAGGGCCATTGACGAATGAGCAGTTCTTC. Protein sequence: CASSLQLAGGPLTNEQFF.

J is TRBJ1-5 and V is TRBV15; TRBD1 matches at 8 bases. This CDR3 region has 16 residues. The germline V gene encodes CDR1 LNHNV and CDR2 YYDKDF (reference sequence). With 2 bases clipped from V and 4 bases from J, the junction kept 7 bases outside the gene matches. This CDR3 reads CATSRHHNRGNQPQHF. The CDR3 DNA is TGTGCCACCAGCAGACATCATAACAGGGGGAATCAGCCCCAGCATTTT.

The sample holds one count of this clone. This chain connects TRBV27 to TRBJ2-5; 12 nucleotides align to TRBD2. The last part of the DNA fits TRBJ2-7 better; the J call may be wrong. The germline CDR1 and CDR2 sequences are MNHEY and SMNVEV (reference sequence). The CDR3 runs 16 residues. The DNA of the CDR3 is TGTGCCAGCAGCTATCTAGCGGGAGGGCTCACGTACGAGCAGTACTTC. Its protein is CASSYLAGGLTYEQYF.

This chain links TRBV5-1 with TRBJ2-7; D gene uncertain. V was pared by 0 bases and J by 1 base, with 8 bases between. Germline loops: CDR1 SGHRS, CDR2 YFSETQ. This CDR3 region has 14 residues. CDR3 sequence (DNA): TGCGCCAGCAGCTTGGCCGACGGTTCCTACGAGCAGTACTTC. Protein sequence: CASSLADGSYEQYF. Full variable domain (missing parts from reference TRBV5-1 and TRBJ2-7): KAGVTQTPRYLIKTRGQQVTLSCSPISGHRSVSWYQQTPGQGLQFLFEYFSETQRNKGNFPGRFSGRQFSNSRSEMNVSTLELGDSALYLCASSLADGSYEQYFGPGTRLTVT.

The rearrangement joins TRBV9 to TRBJ2-5; 9 bases map to TRBD1. Germline V lookup: CDR1 SGDLS, CDR2 YYNGEE. V was pared by 3 bases and J by 5 bases, with 5 bases of the junction left unmatched. The CDR3 spans 14 residues. Here the CDR3 reads CASSATGGAETQYF. CDR3 bases: TGTGCCAGCAGCGCGACAGGGGGTGCGGAGACCCAGTACTTC.

The rearrangement joins TRBV6-1 to TRBJ2-7; TRBD2 matches 9 bases. This CDR3 is built from 14 residues. Trimming removed 0 bases from V and 10 bases from J; junction bases left unmatched: 7. Germline CDR1 reads MNHNS; CDR2 reads SASEGT. The DNA of the CDR3 is TGTGCCAGCAGTGAAGCGGGGACTAGCTTGGAACAGTACTTC. It is translated as CASSEAGTSLEQYF.